Below, 14 T cell receptor beta chains from the same sample are listed, as sequenced in a study of cytomegalovirus exposure and HLA in healthy donors (dated by TCRdb to about 2017). The receptor library was made with the immunoSEQ multiplex PCR assay. For the multiplex PCR, a mixture combining 60 forward primers for TCR Vbeta segments and 13 reverse primers for TCR Jbeta segments was used. The immuneACCESS repertoire file appears here via TCRdb, limited to in-frame rearrangements. These files lack a portion of the clones; in checked studies, under half of the deficit traces to unresolved V genes, and the cause of the others is not known. The sample records about 190,000 clones, 87% of which are singletons. 0.9% to 1.2% of the sample rests with the top ten. Input material: PBMCs. Source of these receptors: a boy between 2 and 10 years old in good health and CMV-seronegative.

The V and J genes are TRBV5-1 and TRBJ1-2; no definite D call. This CDR3 is built from 13 residues. Germline CDR1 SGHRS, CDR2 YFSETQ. Trimming pared 4 bases from V and 6 bases from J, leaving 13 bases between. CDR3 region: CASSVSGSDGYTF. CDR3 nucleotide sequence: TGCGCCAGCAGCGTCTCCGGGTCCGATGGCTACACCTTC.

The CDR3 sequence: CASSQDTVDNSPLHF. The CDR3 DNA reads TGCGCCAGCAGCCAAGATACTGTGGATAATTCACCCCTCCACTTT. The chain recombines TRBV4-1 with TRBJ1-6; D gene ambiguous. V lost 0 bases to trimming and J lost 5 bases, with 8 bases between them. The CDR3 contains 15 residues. The germline CDR1 and CDR2 sequences are MGHRA and YSYEKL.

This clone showed up just once. The chain links TRBV14 to TRBJ2-7; 8 positions agree with TRBD2. V was clipped by 3 bases and J by 5 bases; unmatched bases: 0. This CDR3 spans 12 amino acids. CDR1 is SGHDN, CDR2 FVKESK, per germline. CDR3 sequence: CASSQTSDEQYF. The DNA for the CDR3 is TGTGCCAGCAGCCAGACTAGCGACGAGCAGTACTTC.

This chain uses TRBV6-4 with TRBJ2-3, with 8 bases matching TRBD1. Losses at the gene ends were 0 bases for V and 4 bases for J; bases not matched to a gene: 3. Germline loops: CDR1 MRHNA, CDR2 SNTAGT. CDR3 length: 15 residues. The chain's CDR3 is CASSDSPGGPDTQYF. The DNA of the CDR3 is TGTGCCAGCAGTGACTCACCAGGGGGCCCAGATACGCAGTATTTT.

This sequence joins TRBV18 and TRBJ2-7; D possibly corresponds to TRBD2 (5 bases). The germline V and J ends were trimmed by 8 bases and 7 bases, with 27 bases remaining between them. The CDR3 spans 16 residues. Germline loops: CDR1 KGHSH, CDR2 LQKENI. The CDR3 loop is CASHERRGQTYGEQYF. As DNA, the CDR3 is TGTGCCAGCCACGAGAGGAGAGGGCAAACCTACGGAGAGCAGTACTTC.

This chain links TRBV28 with TRBJ2-7, with 8 bases identical to TRBD1. V shed 5 bases and J 0 bases; nucleotides not matched to a gene: 3. Germline loops: CDR1 MDHEN, CDR2 SYDVKM. The CDR3 extends over 14 amino acids. CDR3 DNA sequence: TGTGCCAGCAGTGGGGACAGGCGCTCCTACGAGCAGTACTTC. Its translation: CASSGDRRSYEQYF.

This clone was detected only a few times. V gene TRBV5-1 combines with J gene TRBJ2-7; 12 bases agree with TRBD2. Germline V gives CDR1 SGHRS, CDR2 YFSETQ. The V and J ends lost 1 base and 3 bases, in that order; junction bases with no gene match: 5. The CDR3 length is 16 residues. CDR3 bases: TGCGCCAGCAGCTTGACAGGGACTAGCGGGTACTACGAGCAGTACTTC. It translates to CASSLTGTSGYYEQYF.

CDR3 in DNA: TGTGCCAGCAGCTTGGACGGGTTTCGATCCGTCGAGCAGTACTTC. Translated, it gives CASSLDGFRSVEQYF. This chain joins TRBV5-6 and TRBJ2-7; D remains unclear. This CDR3 is 15 amino acids long. Germline V gene lookup returns CDR1 SGHDT and CDR2 YYEEEE. The V and J ends lost 0 bases and 6 bases respectively, with 16 bases between them.

This chain links TRBV5-1 with TRBJ2-5; 10 nucleotides match TRBD2. J lost 5 bases, V lost 1 base, and 8 bases had no gene match. CDR1 and CDR2 (germline): SGHRS, YFSETQ. The CDR3 is made up of 16 amino acids. In nucleotides, the CDR3 is TGCGCCAGCAGCTTGTTAGCTAGCGGGAGCTACGAGACCCAGTACTTC. It translates to CASSLLASGSYETQYF.

V gene TRBV5-4 combines with J gene TRBJ1-2; D not resolved. The CDR3 runs to 16 residues. Trimming removed 4 bases at V and 0 bases at J, with 16 bases between. CDR1 and CDR2 from the germline V gene are SGHNT and YYREEE (reference sequence). As DNA, the CDR3 is TGTGCCAGCAGCAGAGGAGAAATAACATCTAACTATGGCTACACCTTC. Protein: CASSRGEITSNYGYTF.

V and J are TRBV25-1 and TRBJ2-3; 9 nucleotides align to TRBD2. The ends lost 8 bases at V and 2 bases at J; junction bases unmatched: 5. The CDR3 is 14 amino acids. From germline, CDR1 is MGHDK and CDR2 SYGVNS. The CDR3 spells CASALAGDTDTQYF. The CDR3, as DNA: TGTGCCAGCGCATTAGCGGGAGACACAGATACGCAGTATTTT.

The J gene is TRBJ2-1, the V gene TRBV6-5; D is possibly TRBD2 (5 bases). The CDR3 loop spans 11 amino acids. V dropped 2 bases and J dropped 13 bases, with 9 bases sitting between them. Per germline, CDR1 MNHEY and CDR2 SVGAGI. The CDR3 DNA reads TGTGCCAGCAGTTACGCGGACTCCCAGTTCTTC. Translated: CASSYADSQFF.

The V gene is TRBV7-3, the J gene TRBJ2-1, with 9 bases identical to TRBD1. The trim removed 1 base at V and 5 bases at J, leaving 9 bases unmatched. Germline CDR1 and CDR2: SGHTA and FQGTGA. CDR3 length: 17 amino acids. CDR3 coding DNA: TGTGCCAGCAGCTTAAACCCCGGGACAGGGAGGAACAATGAGCAGTTCTTC. Translating it yields CASSLNPGTGRNNEQFF.

This sequence joins TRBV7-9 and TRBJ1-2; no firm D call. The CDR3 is 18 amino acids. Germline V lookup: CDR1 SEHNR, CDR2 FQNEAQ (reference sequence). Trimming stripped 1 base from V and 1 base from J, with 19 bases between. The CDR3 sequence: CASSLVGETYRFNYGYTF. The CDR3 DNA reads as TGTGCCAGCAGCTTAGTCGGGGAGACATACCGCTTTAACTATGGCTACACCTTC.